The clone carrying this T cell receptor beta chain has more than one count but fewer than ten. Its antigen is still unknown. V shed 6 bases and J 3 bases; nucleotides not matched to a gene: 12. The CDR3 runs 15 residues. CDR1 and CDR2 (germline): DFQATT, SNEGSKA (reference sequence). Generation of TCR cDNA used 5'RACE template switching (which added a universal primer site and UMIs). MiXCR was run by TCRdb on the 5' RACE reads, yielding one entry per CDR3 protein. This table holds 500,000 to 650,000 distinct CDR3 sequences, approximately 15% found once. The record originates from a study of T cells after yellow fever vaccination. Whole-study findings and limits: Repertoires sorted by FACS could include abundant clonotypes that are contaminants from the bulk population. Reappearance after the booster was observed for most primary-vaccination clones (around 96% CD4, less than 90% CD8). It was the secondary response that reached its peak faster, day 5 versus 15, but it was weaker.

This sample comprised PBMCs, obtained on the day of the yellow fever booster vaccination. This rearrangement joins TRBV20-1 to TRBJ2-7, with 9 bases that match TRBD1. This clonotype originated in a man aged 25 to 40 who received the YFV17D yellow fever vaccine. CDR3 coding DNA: TGCAGTGCAACCTCCCGGGACAGGGTTCTCTACGAGCAGTACTTC. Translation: CSATSRDRVLYEQYF.